This T cell receptor beta chain is drawn from a study of T cell repertoires in ileal Crohn's disease. Study in general: Every patient was operated on for stricturing (roughly 60%) or penetrating (approximately 40%) complications. Study-wide results and caveats: Mucosal expansions were suggested to be mainly CD8 T cells. Every patient over 26.8% clonality showed endoscopic recurrence.

With 6 bases removed from V and 2 bases from J, the gap between germline ends came to 4 bases. CDR1 and CDR2 from the germline V gene are MNHNS and SASEGT. The CDR3 runs 11 residues. About this clone: The antigen is not known. A read error may be the cause here, since a much bigger clone is one base away.

Around 0.45 micrograms of biopsy DNA per sample underwent TCRB immunosequencing. Generated by immunoSEQ multiplex PCR, the TCRdb table keeps only in-frame clones and is missing some. In the table there are 8,000 to 9,500 clones, around three quarters of which are singletons. Specimen: ileal tissue. The rearrangement uses TRBV6-1 and TRBJ2-5, with unresolved D. This TCR was sampled from an adult with Crohn's disease. DNA of the CDR3: TGTGCCAGCAGCCCACAAGAGACCCAGTACTTC. Translated: CASSPQETQYF.